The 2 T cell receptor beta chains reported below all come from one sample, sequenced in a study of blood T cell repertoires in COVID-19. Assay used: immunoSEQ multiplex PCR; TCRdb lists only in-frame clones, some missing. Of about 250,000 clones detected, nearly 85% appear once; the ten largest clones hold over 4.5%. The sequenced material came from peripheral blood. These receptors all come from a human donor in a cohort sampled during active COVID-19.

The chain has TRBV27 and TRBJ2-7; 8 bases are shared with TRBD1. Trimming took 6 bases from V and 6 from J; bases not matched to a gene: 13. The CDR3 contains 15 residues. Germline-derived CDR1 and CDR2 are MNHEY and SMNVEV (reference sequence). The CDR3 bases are TGTGCCAGCAGCCTTCTCGGCAGGGGGCCACTCGAGCAGTACTTC. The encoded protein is CASSLLGRGPLEQYF.

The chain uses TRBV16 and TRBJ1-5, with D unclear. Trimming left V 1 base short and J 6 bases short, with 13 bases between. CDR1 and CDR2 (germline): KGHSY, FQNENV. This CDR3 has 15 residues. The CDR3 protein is CASSQLSSRSQPQHF. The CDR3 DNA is TGTGCCAGCAGCCAATTGTCCAGTCGGAGTCAGCCCCAGCATTTT.